These 26 T cell receptor beta chains share one sample of origin, sequenced in a study of PD-1 blockade in classical Hodgkin lymphoma. Time point in this sample: cycle 4 day 1 (C4D1), after about 6 weeks of nivolumab. In every patient, relapse followed autologous stem cell transplantation, while exposure to brentuximab vedotin differed. Libraries were prepared by immunoSEQ multiplex PCR; TCRdb keeps only in-frame clonotypes and omits some of them. This sample yields about 14,000 clones, of which approximately 78% are seen a single time; about 17% belongs to the top ten. The material was peripheral blood mononuclear cells (PBMCs), obtained before the fourth cycle of nivolumab. Every receptor here comes from a human donor with classical Hodgkin lymphoma.

The chain combines TRBV5-4 with TRBJ2-2, with TRBD2 matching over 8 bases. The CDR3 contains 17 residues. Germline values: CDR1 SGHNT, CDR2 YYREEE (reference sequence). V lost 2 bases, J lost 0 bases, and 6 bases stayed unmatched. CDR3 in amino acids: CASSLLTSVTNTGELFF. CDR3 sequence (DNA): TGTGCCAGCAGCTTACTGACTAGCGTAACGAACACCGGGGAGCTGTTTTTT.

A single count supports this clone. The chain couples TRBV10-3 to TRBJ1-4, with a weak D call TRBD1 (6 bases). This CDR3 has 15 residues. In germline, CDR1 is ENHRY, CDR2 SYGVKD. V lost 2 bases, J lost 6 bases, and 13 bases lay in between. The CDR3 region is CAISERQGGHEKLFF. The CDR3 bases are TGTGCCATCAGTGAGAGGCAAGGGGGACATGAAAAACTGTTTTTT.

The V gene is TRBV10-3, the J gene TRBJ2-5; the match to TRBD2 covers 10 bases. The CDR3 totals 16 residues. Germline V gives CDR1 ENHRY, CDR2 SYGVKD. V was clipped by 2 bases and J by 4 bases; unmatched bases: 7. CDR3 in DNA: TGTGCCATCAGTGAGCTAAGCGGGGGGGACGGAGAGACCCAGTACTTC. The encoded protein is CAISELSGGDGETQYF.

The V call is TRBV6-6, the J call TRBJ2-5; the D gene is possibly TRBD2 (7 bases). Trimming took 2 bases from V and 5 from J, leaving 12 bases between them. There are 14 residues in the CDR3. The germline V gene has CDR1 MNHNY and CDR2 SVGAGI (reference sequence). The CDR3 bases are TGTGCCAGCAGTTACAGGGAGGGGGTGGAGACCCAGTACTTC. Encoded protein: CASSYREGVETQYF.

The chain employs TRBV27 and TRBJ1-6, with 7 positions matching TRBD1. V lost 5 bases and J lost 11; bases outside the gene matches: 6. The CDR3 covers 13 residues. Germline CDR1 is MNHEY and CDR2 is SMNVEV (reference sequence). CDR3 bases: TGTGCCAGCAGTCCGTCGGACAGGACACCCCTCCACTTT. This gives the protein CASSPSDRTPLHF.

This clone was recorded a few times. V is TRBV6-5 and J is TRBJ1-1; D is possibly TRBD1 (6 bases). The germline CDR1 and CDR2 sequences are MNHEY and SVGAGI. V was clipped by 10 bases and J by 6 bases, with 15 bases between them. The CDR3 length is 12 residues. The CDR3, as DNA: TGTGCCACGGCGGGGGGGGCCTCTGAAGCTTTCTTT. This translates into CATAGGASEAFF.

The chain carries TRBV7-2 and TRBJ2-5; D gene uncertain. V dropped 4 bases and J dropped 0 bases, with 12 bases sitting between them. Germline V gene sequence: CDR1 SGHTA, CDR2 FQGNSA. There are 15 residues in the CDR3. CDR3 loop: CASSSPRVYQETQYF. The CDR3 bases are TGTGCCAGCAGCTCGCCTAGGGTGTACCAAGAGACCCAGTACTTC.

The J gene is TRBJ1-2, the V gene TRBV5-4; D gene unclear. Germline V gives CDR1 SGHNT, CDR2 YYREEE (reference sequence). CDR3 length: 14 amino acids. V was clipped by 1 base and J by 8 bases, with 15 bases between them. CDR3 protein: CASSLRGSGWGYTF. For the CDR3, the DNA is TGTGCCAGCAGCTTGCGCGGGTCAGGATGGGGCTACACCTTC.

The genes are TRBV5-5 and TRBJ1-6; D not resolved. The length of the CDR3 is 16 residues. Germline values: CDR1 SGHKS, CDR2 YYEKEE (reference sequence). V gave up 2 bases and J gave up 1 base, with 10 bases separating them. CDR3 nucleotide sequence: TGTGCCAGCAGCTTCGAGTTAGTATCCTATAATTCACCCCTCCACTTT. Encoded protein: CASSFELVSYNSPLHF.

This clone has a handful of counts. The chain joins TRBV4-3 to TRBJ2-5; 7 bases agree with TRBD1. CDR1 is LGHNA, CDR2 YSLEER, per germline. The V segment lost 1 base and the J segment 5 bases; nucleotides outside the gene matches: 1. The CDR3 extends over 13 amino acids. This CDR3 is CASSQGRGETQYF. DNA of the CDR3: TGCGCCAGCAGCCAAGGCAGGGGGGAGACCCAGTACTTC.

This clone was seen just once. The CDR3 carries no conserved terminal phenylalanine or tryptophan, so it likely arises from a read error. The V call is TRBV5-4, the J call TRBJ1-1; a possible D gene is TRBD1 (6 bases). Looked up from germline, CDR1 is SGHNT and CDR2 is YYREEE (reference sequence). CDR3 size: 17 residues. The V end lost 0 bases, the J end lost 3 bases, and 18 bases lay between the germline ends. In DNA form, the CDR3 reads TGTGCCAGCAGCTTGGGCCGCATGGGGGGCAAGGACACTGAAGCTTTCCTT. This codes for CASSLGRMGGKDTEAFL.

The chain uses TRBV7-9 and TRBJ1-2, with unresolved D. CDR3 size: 13 residues. Germline V lookup: CDR1 SEHNR, CDR2 FQNEAQ (reference sequence). Trimming removed 4 bases at V and 4 bases at J, with 10 bases between. The CDR3 sequence is CASSSQSGYGYTF. The CDR3, as DNA: TGTGCCAGCAGCTCCCAAAGTGGCTATGGCTACACCTTC.

V is TRBV28 and J is TRBJ2-1; D gene uncertain. Trimming removed 5 bases at V and 6 bases at J, with 5 bases between. The V gene's germline CDR1 is MDHEN and CDR2 SYDVKM. This CDR3 spans 11 amino acids. CDR3 region: CASSTFNEQFF. The CDR3 coding sequence is TGTGCCAGCAGTACCTTCAATGAGCAGTTCTTC.

In its sample, this clone was seen once. The genes are TRBV6-6 and TRBJ1-2, with 7 bases lining up with TRBD1. CDR1 and CDR2 from the germline V gene are MNHNY and SVGAGI (reference sequence). Unmatched junction bases numbered 7, after V lost 10 bases and J lost 8 bases. The CDR3 has 11 residues. The CDR3 nucleotides are TGTGCCATACACACAGGGGTAGGCTACACCTTC. Translation: CAIHTGVGYTF.

The CDR3 reads CASSSGTGRNTGELFF. The CDR3 DNA reads as TGTGCCAGCAGCTCGGGGACAGGGCGGAACACCGGGGAGCTGTTTTTT. The chain joins TRBV7-9 to TRBJ2-2; TRBD1 aligns across 9 bases. The CDR3 covers 16 residues. Losses at the gene ends were 4 bases for V and 1 base for J; bases not matched to a gene: 4. Germline V gene data show CDR1 as SEHNR and CDR2 as FQNEAQ (reference sequence).

V gene TRBV27 combines with J gene TRBJ2-7; TRBD2 agrees at 10 bases. This CDR3 has 16 residues. Germline lookup yields CDR1 MNHEY and CDR2 SMNVEV (reference sequence). With V trimmed by 5 bases and J by 4 bases, 11 bases remained unmatched. The CDR3 bases are TGTGCCAGCAGTCAATTAGGAGCGGGGGGGCCTTACGAGCAGTACTTC. This gives the protein CASSQLGAGGPYEQYF.

This clone was detected only once. This rearrangement joins TRBV28 to TRBJ1-1, with D uncertain. Germline CDR1 and CDR2: MDHEN and SYDVKM. The CDR3 has 14 amino acids. Deletions cut 3 bases from V and 10 bases from J, with 18 bases between. The CDR3 region is CASSLVIPGSAAFF. The CDR3 DNA reads as TGTGCCAGCAGTTTGGTTATCCCCGGGAGTGCAGCTTTCTTT. The full variable domain, in which reference TRBV28 and TRBJ1-1 provide the parts outside the CDR3, is DVKVTQSSRYLVKRTGEKVFLECVQDMDHENMFWYRQDPGLGLRLIYFSYDVKMKEKGDIPEGYSVSREKKERFSLILESASTNQTSMYLCASSLVIPGSAAFFGQGTRLTVV.

The gene calls are TRBV27 and TRBJ2-1; 8 positions agree with TRBD1. Trimming cost V 8 bases and J 4 bases; bases outside gene matches: 10. This CDR3 region has 15 residues. Germline CDR1 reads MNHEY; CDR2 reads SMNVEV (reference sequence). This CDR3 is CASGRTGGPYNEQFF. The CDR3 coding sequence is TGTGCCAGCGGCCGAACAGGGGGGCCTTACAATGAGCAGTTCTTC.

As for this clone: A junction boundary mismatches the germline segment, possibly from a read error. The chain recombines TRBV7-9 with TRBJ2-2, with unresolved D. Germline V lookup: CDR1 SEHNR, CDR2 FQNEAQ (reference sequence). The CDR3 extends over 13 amino acids. CDR3 in DNA: TGTGCCACCAGCCGGCGGACGGACGGGGAGCTGTTTTTT. Residues: CATSRRTDGELFF.

Here the CDR3 reads CASSELPKADTQYF. The CDR3 DNA sequence: TGTGCCAGTAGCGAACTTCCAAAGGCAGATACGCAGTATTTT. The chain uses TRBV19 and TRBJ2-3, with D uncertain. Between the trimmed V and J ends, which lost 6 bases and 4 bases, there was a span of 14 bases. Germline loops: CDR1 LNHDA, CDR2 SQIVND (reference sequence). The CDR3 covers 14 residues. Using reference TRBV19 and TRBJ2-3 for the parts outside the CDR3, the full variable domain is DGGITQSPKYLFRKEGQNVTLSCEQNLNHDAMYWYRQDPGQGLRLIYYSQIVNDFQKGDIAEGYSVSREKKESFPLTVTSAQKNPTAFYLCASSELPKADTQYFGPGTRLTVL.

This clone occurred a few times. The chain links TRBV4-3 to TRBJ2-6; TRBD1 might be the D (6 bases). The V end was cut by 4 bases, the J end by 0 bases, with 7 bases between. Germline V CDR1 and CDR2: LGHNA, YSLEER. The CDR3 contains 15 residues. CDR3 amino acids: CASSRDNSGANVLTF. The CDR3 DNA sequence: TGCGCCAGCAGCCGGGACAACTCTGGGGCCAACGTCCTGACTTTC.

A single count supports this clone. This chain joins TRBV2 and TRBJ2-5; TRBD1 is a possible D gene (5 bases). Germline V gene lookup returns CDR1 SNHLY and CDR2 FYNNEI. There are 15 residues in the CDR3. With 4 bases removed from V and 1 base from J, the gap between germline ends came to 13 bases. The CDR3 here is CASSVQTAVQETQYF. The CDR3 nucleotides read TGTGCCAGCAGTGTACAGACAGCTGTCCAAGAGACCCAGTACTTC.

This chain uses TRBV10-3 with TRBJ2-3; 7 positions agree with TRBD1. The CDR3 has 16 amino acids. V lost 3 bases, J lost 2 bases, and 8 bases stayed unmatched. The germline gives CDR1 ENHRY, CDR2 SYGVKD. CDR3 in DNA: TGTGCCATCAGTGAATGGAAGGGGGCTGACACAGATACGCAGTATTTT. Its protein is CAISEWKGADTDTQYF.

This clone appeared a few times. The rearrangement uses TRBV6-4 and TRBJ1-3, with D uncertain. This CDR3 is built from 14 residues. CDR1 is MRHNA and CDR2 is SNTAGT in the germline V gene. V was cut by 5 bases and J by 0 bases, with 8 bases left in between. This CDR3 reads CASSSKVSGNTIYF. The CDR3 DNA reads TGTGCCAGCAGTAGTAAGGTCTCTGGAAACACCATATATTTT.

This chain connects TRBV28 to TRBJ1-2; 8 nucleotides match TRBD1. The CDR3 totals 15 residues. From germline, CDR1 is MDHEN and CDR2 SYDVKM. V trimming: 8 bases; J trimming: 4 bases; junction bases outside the gene matches: 12. The CDR3: CASVTGAGLIYGYTF. CDR3 sequence (DNA): TGTGCCAGCGTGACAGGGGCGGGTCTCATCTATGGCTACACCTTC.

V usage is TRBV6-1 and J usage is TRBJ2-3; TRBD1 aligns across 10 bases. Germline V gene lookup returns CDR1 MNHNS and CDR2 SASEGT. The junction had 5 bases not matched to a gene; V was cut back by 6 bases and J by 2 bases. The CDR3 sequence is 15 residues long. The CDR3 is CASSLGTGDTDTQYF. CDR3 DNA sequence: TGTGCCAGCAGCCTCGGGACAGGGGACACAGATACGCAGTATTTT.